This TCR beta chain was sequenced during a study of blood T cell repertoires in COVID-19. For the study at large: Acute-phase and convalescent COVID-19 samples originated in the United States, Italy and Spain.

The V end lost 3 bases, the J end lost 4 bases, and 7 bases lay between the germline ends. The CDR3 sequence is 14 residues long. Germline loops: CDR1 LNHNV, CDR2 YYDKDF (reference sequence). Assay: immunoSEQ multiplex PCR; the TCRdb copy retains only in-frame clones and omits some. Counted here are nearly 200,000 clones, almost 85% occurring once; the ten biggest clones make up less than 6.5%. The source of this sequence is a woman in her seventies with active or convalescent COVID-19. V is TRBV15 and J is TRBJ1-6, with D unclear. Material for sequencing was peripheral blood. Here the CDR3 DNA reads TGTGCCACCAGCAGGGGAGCTTATAATTCACCCCTCCACTTT. It is translated as CATSRGAYNSPLHF.